This T cell receptor beta chain was captured in a study of metastatic and nonmetastatic thyroid tumors. Across the whole study: Malignant and benign thyroid patients had repertoires compared in peripheral blood and tumor or nodule tissue.

How the authors handled the data: CDR3 was compared across clinicopathological groups, and the resulting differences were used to build a distant-metastasis classifier for papillary thyroid cancer. Using MiXCR, TCRdb reanalyzed the PCR reads. The V and J calls shown here were made by TCRdb, not taken from the authors' results. This table holds roughly 40,000 clones, 16% found once. At least ten counts were recorded for this clone. Its antigen is as yet unknown. This CDR3 contains 14 residues. Germline CDR1 and CDR2: SGHTA and FQGNSA. Between the trimmed V and J ends, which lost 1 base and 0 bases, there was a span of 5 bases. Not a single patient had been given any form of treatment at any point before undergoing thyroid surgery. Study-level findings and limits: According to reports, the diversity of TCR beta was significantly higher in malignant thyroid tumors than in benign nodules, and this held in both blood and tumor samples.

Source material: blood. V usage is TRBV7-2 and J usage is TRBJ2-3; D call uncertain. The sequence came from a female donor with papillary thyroid cancer or a benign thyroid nodule (not recorded which). Some clones in this sample may be carry-over from other donors' samples. In DNA, the CDR3 is TGTGCCAGCAGCTTAGGGTCTAGCACAGATACGCAGTATTTT. It specifies CASSLGSSTDTQYF.